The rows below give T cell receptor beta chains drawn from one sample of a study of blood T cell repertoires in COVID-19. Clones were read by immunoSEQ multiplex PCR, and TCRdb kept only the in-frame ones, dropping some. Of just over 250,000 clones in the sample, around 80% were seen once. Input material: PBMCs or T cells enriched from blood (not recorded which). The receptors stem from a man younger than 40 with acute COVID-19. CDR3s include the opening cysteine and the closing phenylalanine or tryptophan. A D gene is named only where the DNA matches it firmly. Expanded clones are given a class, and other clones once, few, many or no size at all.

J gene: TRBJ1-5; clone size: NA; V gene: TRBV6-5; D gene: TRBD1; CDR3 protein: CASSLTGGNNQPQHF; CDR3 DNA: TGTGCCAGCAGTCTCACAGGGGGTAACAATCAGCCCCAGCATTTT
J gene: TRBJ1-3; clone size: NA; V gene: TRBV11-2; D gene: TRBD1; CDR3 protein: CASSRGQGGRNTIYF; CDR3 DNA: TGTGCCAGCAGCAGGGGACAGGGCGGGAGAAACACCATATATTTT
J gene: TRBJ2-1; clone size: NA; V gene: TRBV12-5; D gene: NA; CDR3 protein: CASGSPGVHEQFF; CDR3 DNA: TGTGCTAGTGGTTCCCCAGGGGTACATGAGCAGTTCTTC
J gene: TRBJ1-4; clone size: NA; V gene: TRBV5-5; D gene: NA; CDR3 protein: CASSFGEKLFF; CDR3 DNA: TGTGCCAGCAGCTTCGGGGAAAAACTGTTTTTT
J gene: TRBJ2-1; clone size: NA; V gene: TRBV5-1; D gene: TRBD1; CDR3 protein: CASSDPGGSSSYNEQFF; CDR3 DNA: TGCGCCAGCAGCGACCCAGGGGGTTCGAGCTCCTACAATGAGCAGTTCTTC
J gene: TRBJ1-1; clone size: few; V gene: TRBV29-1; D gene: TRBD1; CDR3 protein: CSVGLEDRTAEAFF; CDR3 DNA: TGCAGCGTTGGATTAGAGGACAGGACGGCTGAAGCTTTCTTT
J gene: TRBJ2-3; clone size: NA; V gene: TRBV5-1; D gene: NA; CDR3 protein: CASSQARLDTQYF; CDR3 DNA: TGCGCCAGCAGCCAGGCCAGGTTGGATACGCAGTATTTT
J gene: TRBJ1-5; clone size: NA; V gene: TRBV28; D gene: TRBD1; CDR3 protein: CASSPRTGSSNQPQHF; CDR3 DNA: TGTGCCAGCAGTCCACGGACAGGATCTAGCAATCAGCCCCAGCATTTT
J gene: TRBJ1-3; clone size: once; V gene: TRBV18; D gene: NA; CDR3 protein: CASSPRVGETGNTIYF; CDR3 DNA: TGTGCCAGCTCACCACGGGTCGGGGAAACTGGAAACACCATATATTTT
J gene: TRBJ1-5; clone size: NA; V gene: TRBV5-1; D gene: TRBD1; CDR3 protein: CASRLTGGANQPQHF; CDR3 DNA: TGCGCCAGCAGACTCACAGGGGGCGCGAACCAGCCCCAGCATTTT
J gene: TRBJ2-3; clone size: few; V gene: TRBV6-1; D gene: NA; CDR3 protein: CASSEEEGSTDTQYF; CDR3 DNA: TGTGCCAGCAGTGAAGAGGAGGGAAGCACAGATACGCAGTATTTT
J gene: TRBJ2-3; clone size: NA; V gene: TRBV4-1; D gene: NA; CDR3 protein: CASSQAGPLDTQYF; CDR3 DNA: TGCGCCAGCAGCCAAGCCGGTCCTCTGGATACGCAGTATTTT
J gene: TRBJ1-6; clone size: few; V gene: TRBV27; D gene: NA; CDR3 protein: CASNRWGLENSPLHF; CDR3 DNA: TGTGCCAGCAACAGGTGGGGGCTGGAGAATTCACCCCTCCACTTT
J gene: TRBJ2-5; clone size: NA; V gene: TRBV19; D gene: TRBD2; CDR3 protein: CASSVSAGGLGETQYF; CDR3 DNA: TGTGCCAGTAGTGTCTCGGCGGGAGGGCTGGGAGAGACCCAGTACTTC
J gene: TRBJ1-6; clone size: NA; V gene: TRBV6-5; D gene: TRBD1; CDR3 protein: CASSPGGIYSPLHF; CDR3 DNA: TGTGCCAGCAGCCCAGGGGGGATTTATTCACCCCTCCACTTT
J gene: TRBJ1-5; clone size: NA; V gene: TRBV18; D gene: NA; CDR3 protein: CASSPAEGIVGNQPQHF; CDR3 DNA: TGTGCCAGCTCACCGGCCGAGGGAATAGTTGGCAATCAGCCCCAGCATTTT
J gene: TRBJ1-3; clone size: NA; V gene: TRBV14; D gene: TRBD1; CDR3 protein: CASSPQGARNTIYF; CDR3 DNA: TGTGCCAGCAGCCCCCAGGGGGCTCGAAACACCATATATTTT
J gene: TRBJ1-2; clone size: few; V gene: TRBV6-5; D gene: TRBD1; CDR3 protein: CASRTGEYGYTF; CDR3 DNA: TGTGCCAGCCGGACAGGGGAGTATGGCTACACCTTC
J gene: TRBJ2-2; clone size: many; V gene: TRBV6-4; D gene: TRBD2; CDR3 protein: CASSESSGNTGELFF; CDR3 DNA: TGTGCCAGCAGTGAGTCTAGCGGGAACACCGGGGAGCTGTTTTTT
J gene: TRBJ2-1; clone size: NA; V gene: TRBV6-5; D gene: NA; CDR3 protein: CASSLGAANEQFF; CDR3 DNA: TGTGCCAGCAGTTTAGGGGCGGCCAATGAGCAGTTCTTC
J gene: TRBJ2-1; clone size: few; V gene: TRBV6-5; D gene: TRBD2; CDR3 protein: CASTHPPGGNEQFF; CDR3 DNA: TGTGCCAGCACCCACCCGCCGGGAGGGAATGAGCAGTTCTTC
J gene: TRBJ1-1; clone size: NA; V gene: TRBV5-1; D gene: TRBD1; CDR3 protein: CASRGGQENTEAFF; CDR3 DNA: TGCGCCAGCAGGGGGGGACAGGAGAACACTGAAGCTTTCTTT
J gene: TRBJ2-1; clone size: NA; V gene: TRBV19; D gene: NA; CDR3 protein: CASSVRGNEQFF; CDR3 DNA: TGTGCCAGTAGCGTAAGGGGCAATGAGCAGTTCTTC
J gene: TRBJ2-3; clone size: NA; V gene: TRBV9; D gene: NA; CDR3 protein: CASSIRQGTDTQYF; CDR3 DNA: TGTGCCAGCAGCATACGACAGGGCACAGATACGCAGTATTTT
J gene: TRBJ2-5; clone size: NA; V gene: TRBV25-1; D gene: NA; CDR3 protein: CASSQQETQYF; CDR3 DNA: TGTGCCAGCAGTCAGCAAGAGACCCAGTACTTC
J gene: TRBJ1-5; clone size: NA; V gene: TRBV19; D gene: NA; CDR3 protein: CASTQNQGLAQHF; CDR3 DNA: TGTGCCAGTACCCAAAACCAGGGACTCGCCCAGCATTTT
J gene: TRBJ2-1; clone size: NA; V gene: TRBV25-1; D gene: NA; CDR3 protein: CASSEIDEQFF; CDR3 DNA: TGTGCCAGCAGTGAAATCGATGAGCAGTTCTTC
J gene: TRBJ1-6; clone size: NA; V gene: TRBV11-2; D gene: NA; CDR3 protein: CASSLDDGVGSPLHF; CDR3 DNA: TGTGCCAGCAGCTTAGATGACGGAGTGGGTTCACCCCTCCACTTT
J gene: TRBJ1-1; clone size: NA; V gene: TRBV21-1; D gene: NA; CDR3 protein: CASSKGNWAANTEAFF; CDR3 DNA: TGTGCCAGCAGCAAAGGAAATTGGGCAGCGAACACTGAAGCTTTCTTT
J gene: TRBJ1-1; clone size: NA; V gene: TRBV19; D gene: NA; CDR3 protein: CASSSSRDSPSRTEAFF; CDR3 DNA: TGTGCCAGTAGTTCTTCGCGGGACTCTCCCTCCCGCACTGAAGCTTTCTTT
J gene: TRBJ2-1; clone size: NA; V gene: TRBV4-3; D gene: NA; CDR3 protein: CASSQGRLDNEQFF; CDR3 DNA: TGCGCCAGCAGCCAAGGGCGGCTAGACAATGAGCAGTTCTTC
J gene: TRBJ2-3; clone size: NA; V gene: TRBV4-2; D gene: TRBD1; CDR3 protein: CASSHGQGSTDTQYF; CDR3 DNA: TGTGCCAGCAGCCACGGACAGGGATCGACAGATACGCAGTATTTT
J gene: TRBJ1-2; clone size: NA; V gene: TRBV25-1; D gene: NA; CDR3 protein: CASSEQPDSNYGYTF; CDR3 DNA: TGTGCCAGCAGTGAACAGCCCGACAGCAACTATGGCTACACCTTC
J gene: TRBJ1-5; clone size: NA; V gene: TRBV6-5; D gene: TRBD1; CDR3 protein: CASSRQGGDQPQHF; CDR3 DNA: TGTGCCAGCAGCCGGCAGGGGGGAGACCAGCCCCAGCATTTT
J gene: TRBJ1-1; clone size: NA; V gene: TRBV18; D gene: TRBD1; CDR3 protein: CASSQVRGRGTEAFF; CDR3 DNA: TGTGCCAGCTCCCAGGTTAGGGGGCGAGGGACTGAAGCTTTCTTT
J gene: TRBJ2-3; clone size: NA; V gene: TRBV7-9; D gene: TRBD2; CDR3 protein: CASSIILAGVGDTQYF; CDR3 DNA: TGTGCCAGCAGCATAATACTAGCGGGAGTCGGAGATACGCAGTATTTT
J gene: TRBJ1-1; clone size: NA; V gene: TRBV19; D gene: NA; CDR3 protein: CATTWGQNTEAFF; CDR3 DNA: TGTGCCACTACATGGGGGCAGAACACTGAAGCTTTCTTT
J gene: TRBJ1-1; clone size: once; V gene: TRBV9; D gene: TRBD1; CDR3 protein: CASSLTGLNTEAFF; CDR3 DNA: TGTGCCAGCAGTTTGACAGGGTTGAACACTGAAGCTTTCTTT
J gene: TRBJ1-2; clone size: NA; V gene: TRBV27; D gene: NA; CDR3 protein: CASSTDRRNYGYTF; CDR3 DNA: TGTGCCAGCAGCACTGACAGAAGGAACTATGGCTACACCTTC
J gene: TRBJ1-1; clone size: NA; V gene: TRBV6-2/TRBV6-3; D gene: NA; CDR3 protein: CASSSRQRTEAFF; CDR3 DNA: TGTGCCAGCAGTTCTCGACAGAGAACTGAAGCTTTCTTT
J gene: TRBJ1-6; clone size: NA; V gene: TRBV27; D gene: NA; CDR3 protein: CASTRLSGPWTAYSPLHF; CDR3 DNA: TGTGCCAGCACTCGCCTCAGTGGGCCCTGGACAGCGTATTCACCCCTCCACTTT
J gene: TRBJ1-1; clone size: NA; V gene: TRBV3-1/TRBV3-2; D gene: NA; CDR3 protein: CASSPPGMGTEAFF; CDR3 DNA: TGTGCCAGCAGCCCCCCCGGGATGGGCACTGAAGCTTTCTTT
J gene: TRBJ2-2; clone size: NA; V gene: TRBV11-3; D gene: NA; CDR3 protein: CASSHSTGELFF; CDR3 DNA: TGTGCCAGCAGCCATAGCACCGGGGAGCTGTTTTTT
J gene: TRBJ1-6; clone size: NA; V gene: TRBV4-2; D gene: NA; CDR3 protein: CASSQVQGSYNSPLHF; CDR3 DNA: TGTGCCAGCAGCCAAGTACAGGGTTCCTATAATTCACCCCTCCACTTT
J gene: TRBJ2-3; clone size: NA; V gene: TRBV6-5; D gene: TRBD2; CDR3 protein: CASSYLGGGAEDTQYF; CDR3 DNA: TGTGCCAGCAGTTACCTGGGCGGGGGGGCCGAAGATACGCAGTATTTT
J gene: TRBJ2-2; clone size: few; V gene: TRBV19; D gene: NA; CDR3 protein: CASRAGHNTGELFF; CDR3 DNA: TGTGCCAGTAGGGCTGGACACAACACCGGGGAGCTGTTTTTT
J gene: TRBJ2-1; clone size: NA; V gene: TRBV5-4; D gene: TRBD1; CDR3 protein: CASSLGRTGGSNEQFF; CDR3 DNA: TGTGCCAGCAGCTTGGGACGGACAGGGGGGTCGAATGAGCAGTTCTTC
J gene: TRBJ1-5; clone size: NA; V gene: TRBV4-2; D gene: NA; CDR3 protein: CASSQGQLNQPQHF; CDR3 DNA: TGTGCCAGCAGCCAAGGACAGCTCAATCAGCCCCAGCATTTT
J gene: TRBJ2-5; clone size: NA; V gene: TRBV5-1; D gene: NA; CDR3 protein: CASLGGAGETQYF; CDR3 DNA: TGTGCCAGCCTAGGGGGGGCCGGAGAGACCCAGTACTTC
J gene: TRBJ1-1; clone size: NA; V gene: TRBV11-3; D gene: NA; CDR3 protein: CASSPLRVMNTEAFF; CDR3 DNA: TGTGCCAGCAGCCCGCTGAGGGTAATGAACACTGAAGCTTTCTTT
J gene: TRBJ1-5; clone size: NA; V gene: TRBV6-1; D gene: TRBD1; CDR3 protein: CASSDGQGGNQPQHF; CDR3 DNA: TGTGCCAGCAGTGATGGACAGGGGGGGAATCAGCCCCAGCATTTT
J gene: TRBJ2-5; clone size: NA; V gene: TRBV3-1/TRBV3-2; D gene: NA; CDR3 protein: CASSQDYPSPTETQYF; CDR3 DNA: TGTGCCAGCAGCCAAGATTATCCTAGCCCCACGGAGACCCAGTACTTC
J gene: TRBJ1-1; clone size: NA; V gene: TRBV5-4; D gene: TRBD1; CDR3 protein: CASSLGDSRDTEAFF; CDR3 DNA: TGTGCCAGCAGCTTGGGGGACAGTAGGGACACTGAAGCTTTCTTT
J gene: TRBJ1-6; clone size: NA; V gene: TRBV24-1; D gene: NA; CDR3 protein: CATSEAGDNSPLHF; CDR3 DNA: TGTGCCACCAGTGAGGCAGGCGATAATTCACCCCTCCACTTT